This TCR beta chain was captured by sequencing in a study of a mutant IDH1 vaccine in newly diagnosed glioma. Sample time point: week 35, safety follow-up. The study gave 300 ug of mutant IDH1 20-mer peptide per vaccine dose, with topical imiquimod. Assay: immunoSEQ multiplex PCR; the TCRdb copy retains only in-frame clones and omits some. The table lists about 32,000 clones, more than 75% of them singletons. As concerns this clone: Its antigen is not identified.

The sequenced sample was PBMCs, obtained from a glioma patient whose treatment included an IDH1 peptide vaccine. The sequence was obtained from a woman aged 40-49 years with glioma.

Here the CDR3 reads CASSLARDRNYEQYF. The CDR3 DNA reads TGTGCCAGCAGCCTTGCCCGGGACCGAAACTACGAGCAGTACTTC. This chain uses TRBV5-8 with TRBJ2-7; perhaps D is TRBD1 or TRBD2 (5 bases each). CDR1 and CDR2 (germline): SGHTS, YDEGEE. This CDR3 contains 15 residues. V was shortened by 4 bases and J by 3 bases, with 17 bases between the two germline ends.